These T cell receptor beta chains were read from a single sample in a study of T cells in localized non-small cell lung cancer. Sequenced by immunoSEQ multiplex PCR; TCRdb stores in-frame clones only, minus some. Among approximately 72,000 clones listed, roughly 86% were seen once. The specimen was peripheral blood, collected before any cancer treatment. These receptors were obtained from a female donor at least 60 years old with stage I lung adenocarcinoma. Both conserved end residues are part of each CDR3. The order of the fields is V gene, CDR3 protein.

V gene: TRBV2; CDR3 protein: CASTIGLAGEQFF
V gene: TRBV6-5; CDR3 protein: CASGTTLRGYGYTF
V gene: TRBV7-3; CDR3 protein: CASSRDGYEQYF
V gene: TRBV30; CDR3 protein: CAWSKAGVNTGELFF
V gene: TRBV7-9; CDR3 protein: CASSLGETRVRDEQFF
V gene: TRBV9; CDR3 protein: CASSWTSSTSNEQFF
V gene: TRBV4-1; CDR3 protein: CASCLTSGRTGELFF
V gene: TRBV6-6; CDR3 protein: CASSYVSSGANVLTF
V gene: TRBV5-4; CDR3 protein: CASSLKTGPGVQYF
V gene: TRBV5-1; CDR3 protein: CASSQGPGLNYGYTF
V gene: TRBV12-5; CDR3 protein: CASGLDRGRHYGYTF
V gene: TRBV7-3; CDR3 protein: CASSSTGLAGAGSTGELFF
V gene: TRBV5-1; CDR3 protein: CASSLRGRGEQYF
V gene: TRBV18; CDR3 protein: CASSPGQGALGYGYTF